Each of the 16 T cell receptor beta chains below was sequenced from the same sample in a study of CD8 T cells in ankylosing spondylitis (TCRdb year 2017). Preparation of the library involved 5' RACE. Sequenced using an Illumina HiSeq 2500. TCRdb reprocessing: public reads trimmed at Q25 with fastp, clones called with MiXCR, in-frame beta chains kept. Rows with one shared CDR3 protein collapse into an entry with the most common genes and DNA. This sample gives around 210,000 distinct CDR3 sequences in total; less than 9.5% of them show up just once. Together, the top ten hold more than 4% of the sample. The sample consisted of blood, either unsorted or a sorted T cell fraction (not recorded which). These receptors were obtained from a female donor with ankylosing spondylitis or in good health (not recorded which).

The sample holds a few counts of this clonotype. V and J are TRBV6-6 and TRBJ1-2; maybe TRBD1 (6 bases). The CDR3 extends over 13 amino acids. CDR1 and CDR2 from the germline V gene are MNHNY and SVGAGI (reference sequence). V lost 9 bases and J 2 bases, leaving 13 bases between the germline ends. CDR3 DNA sequence: TGTGCCAGTTTAGCAGGGGTCAACTATGGCTACACCTTC. Encoded protein: CASLAGVNYGYTF.

This clonotype appeared a few times. The J gene is TRBJ2-2, the V gene TRBV30, with TRBD2 matching 10 bases. Germline loops: CDR1 GTSNPN, CDR2 SVGIG (reference sequence). The CDR3 runs 15 residues. J lost 4 bases, V lost 3 bases, and 5 bases had no gene match. The CDR3 nucleotides read TGTGCCTGGAGAGCGACTAGCGGGCGCACCGGGGAGCTGTTTTTT. Amino acids: CAWRATSGRTGELFF. The full variable domain, its missing parts supplied by reference TRBV30 and TRBJ2-2, is SQTIHQWPATLVQPVGSPLSLECTVEGTSNPNLYWYRQAAGRGLQLLFYSVGIGQISSEVPQNLSASRPQDRQFILSSKKLLLSDSGFYLCAWRATSGRTGELFFGEGSRLTVL.

Turning to this clonotype: A read error may be the cause here, since a much bigger clone is one base away. The chain joins TRBV12-3 or TRBV12-4 to TRBJ2-1; the D gene is possibly TRBD2 (5 bases). The CDR3 spans 17 residues. V shed 5 bases and J shed 8 bases, with 25 bases lying between them. CDR3 coding DNA: TGTGCCAGCAGTCCAGCCCATCGGACTTCCCCAAGCGATGAGCAGTTCTTC. This gives the protein CASSPAHRTSPSDEQFF.

Details on this clonotype: One end of the junction fails to match germline, which may point to a read error. The chain combines TRBV18 with TRBJ2-7; TRBD2 aligns across 8 bases. Germline loops: CDR1 KGHSH, CDR2 LQKENI. The CDR3 has 16 residues. For the CDR3, the DNA is TGTGCCAGCTTACCAAGATTAGGGACTAGAACCAACGAGCAGTACTTC. This encodes CASLPRLGTRTNEQYF.

This clonotype was recorded many times. This chain uses TRBV12-3 or TRBV12-4 with TRBJ2-5; perhaps TRBD2 as D (5 bases). The CDR3 spans 15 residues. V lost 5 bases to trimming and J lost 0 bases, with 13 bases between them. The CDR3 is CASSPPDWYQETQYF. DNA for the CDR3: TGTGCCAGCAGTCCCCCGGACTGGTACCAAGAGACCCAGTACTTC.

This clonotype was picked up a small number of times. The V call is TRBV4-1, the J call TRBJ2-3; 8 bases agree with TRBD1. The germline gives CDR1 MGHRA, CDR2 YSYEKL. The CDR3 is made up of 15 amino acids. J lost 5 bases, V lost 4 bases, and 8 bases had no gene match. CDR3 amino acids: CASSPETGGKDTQYF. CDR3 sequence (DNA): TGCGCCAGCAGCCCCGAAACAGGGGGAAAAGATACGCAGTATTTT.

This clonotype has a count of ten or more. V gene TRBV29-1 combines with J gene TRBJ1-1, with TRBD1 identical over 7 bases. Germline V gene data show CDR1 as SQVTM and CDR2 as ANQGSEA. CDR3 length equals 13 residues. The V segment lost 6 bases and the J segment 5 bases; nucleotides outside the gene matches: 9. The CDR3 nucleotides read TGCAGCGTGAGGGGGCTGGGAGTGACTGAAGCTTTCTTT. It codes for CSVRGLGVTEAFF.

This clonotype was recorded only once. The junction does not match germline at one end; this may be a read error. The chain employs TRBV6-1 and TRBJ2-4; tentatively, D is TRBD1 or TRBD2 (6 bases each). Germline-derived CDR1 and CDR2 are MNHNS and SASEGT. The CDR3 has 14 amino acids. The CDR3 reads CTSSPSGARNIQYF. CDR3 DNA: TGTACCAGCAGTCCCTCGGGGGCGAGGAACATTCAGTACTTC.

This clonotype was detected ten times or more. The genes are TRBV18 and TRBJ2-7; TRBD1 might be the D (5 bases). Germline V gene sequence: CDR1 KGHSH, CDR2 LQKENI. V shed 6 bases and J shed 1 base, with 13 bases lying between them. The CDR3 has 14 residues. The CDR3 region is CASSPAGKSYEQYF. The CDR3 bases are TGTGCCAGCTCTCCAGCAGGGAAGTCCTACGAGCAGTACTTC.

This clonotype appeared many times. CDR3 sequence: CSARDPTRSSYEQYF. The CDR3 DNA is TGCAGTGCTAGAGACCCCACTCGGAGCTCCTACGAGCAGTACTTC. This rearrangement joins TRBV20-1 to TRBJ2-7; no firm D call. The germline V gene has CDR1 DFQATT and CDR2 SNEGSKA (reference sequence). The CDR3 sequence is 15 residues long. Trimming pared 0 bases from V and 0 bases from J, leaving 12 bases between.

This clonotype was counted ten times or more. The V call is TRBV4-3, the J call TRBJ2-7, with D unclear. The CDR3 totals 14 residues. Germline assignment: CDR1 LGHNA and CDR2 YSLEER. With 1 base removed from V and 7 bases from J, the gap between germline ends came to 14 bases. CDR3 DNA: TGCGCCAGCAGCCAAGGCGGTGCCCGCCCTGAGCAGTACTTC. The encoded protein is CASSQGGARPEQYF.

This chain uses TRBV4-3 with TRBJ1-3; perhaps TRBD1 as D (5 bases). Trimming stripped 0 bases from V and 4 bases from J, with 13 bases between. Germline CDR1 reads LGHNA; CDR2 reads YSLEER. The CDR3 spans 16 residues. CDR3: CASSQDRGTAGNTIYF. The CDR3 DNA follows: TGCGCCAGCAGCCAAGATCGGGGGACGGCGGGAAACACCATATATTTT.

This clonotype was seen many times. The DNA of the CDR3 is TGTGCCACCAGTGGAGGGGGGGAAAGGGTAAATCAGCCCCAGCATTTT. Its protein is CATSGGGERVNQPQHF. The rearrangement uses TRBV24-1 and TRBJ1-5; D perhaps matches TRBD1 (6 bases). Germline CDR1 is KGHDR and CDR2 is SFDVKD. V shed 5 bases and J shed 4 bases, with 17 bases lying between them. This CDR3 has 16 amino acids.

Many counts were recorded for this clonotype. The chain carries TRBV3-1 and TRBJ2-7; D possibly corresponds to TRBD2 (5 bases). From germline, CDR1 is LGHDT and CDR2 YNNKEL (reference sequence). V shed 3 bases and J shed 7 bases, with 13 bases lying between them. The CDR3 totals 13 residues. The CDR3 nucleotides are TGTGCCAGCAGCCACCCTGGGCGAGGGGAGCAGTACTTC. It encodes CASSHPGRGEQYF.

This clonotype was seen ten or more times. This chain's CDR3 is CASRLDGWPGNTIYF. The CDR3 DNA reads TGTGCCAGCAGGCTGGACGGCTGGCCTGGAAACACCATATATTTT. The V and J genes are TRBV6-1 and TRBJ1-3, with unresolved D. The CDR3 contains 15 residues. CDR1 and CDR2 from the germline V gene are MNHNS and SASEGT. V was clipped by 6 bases and J by 2 bases, with 14 bases between them.

This clonotype was observed many times. V is TRBV2 and J is TRBJ2-2; D ambiguous. The CDR3 consists of 13 residues. CDR1 is SNHLY, CDR2 FYNNEI, per germline. V was shortened by 4 bases and J by 5 bases, with 8 bases between the two germline ends. CDR3 bases: TGTGCCAGCAGTGGGTATAGTACCGGGGAGCTGTTTTTT. Its protein is CASSGYSTGELFF.